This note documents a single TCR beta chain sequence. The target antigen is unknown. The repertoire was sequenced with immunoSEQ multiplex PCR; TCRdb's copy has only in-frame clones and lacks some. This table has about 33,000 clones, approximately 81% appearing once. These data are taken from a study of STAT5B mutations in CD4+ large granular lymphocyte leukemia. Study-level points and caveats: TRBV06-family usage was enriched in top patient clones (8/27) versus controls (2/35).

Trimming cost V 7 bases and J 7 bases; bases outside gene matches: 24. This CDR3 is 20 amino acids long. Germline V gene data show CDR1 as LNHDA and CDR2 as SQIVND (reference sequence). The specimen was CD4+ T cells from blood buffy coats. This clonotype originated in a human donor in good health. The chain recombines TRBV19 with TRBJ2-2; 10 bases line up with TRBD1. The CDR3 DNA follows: TGTGCCAGTACCCCGGGGACAGGGGTGGGTAGCTGGAGGTGGGTCGGGGAGCTGTTTTTT. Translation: CASTPGTGVGSWRWVGELFF.